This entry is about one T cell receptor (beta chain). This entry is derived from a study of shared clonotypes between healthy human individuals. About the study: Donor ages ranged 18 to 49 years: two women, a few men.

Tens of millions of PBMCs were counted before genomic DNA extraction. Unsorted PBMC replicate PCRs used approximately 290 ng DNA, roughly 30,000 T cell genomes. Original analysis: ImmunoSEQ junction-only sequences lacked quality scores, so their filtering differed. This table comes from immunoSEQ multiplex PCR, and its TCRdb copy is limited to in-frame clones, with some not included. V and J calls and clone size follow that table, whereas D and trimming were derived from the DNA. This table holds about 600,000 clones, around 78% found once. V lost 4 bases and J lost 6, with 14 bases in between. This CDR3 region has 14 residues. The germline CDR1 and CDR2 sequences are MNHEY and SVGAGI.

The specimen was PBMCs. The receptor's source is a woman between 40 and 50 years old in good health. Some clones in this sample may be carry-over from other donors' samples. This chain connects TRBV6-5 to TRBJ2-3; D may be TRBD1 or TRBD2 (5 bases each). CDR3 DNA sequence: TGTGCCAGCAGTTTGAGGGGCGGTTGGGATACGCAGTATTTT. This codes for CASSLRGGWDTQYF.